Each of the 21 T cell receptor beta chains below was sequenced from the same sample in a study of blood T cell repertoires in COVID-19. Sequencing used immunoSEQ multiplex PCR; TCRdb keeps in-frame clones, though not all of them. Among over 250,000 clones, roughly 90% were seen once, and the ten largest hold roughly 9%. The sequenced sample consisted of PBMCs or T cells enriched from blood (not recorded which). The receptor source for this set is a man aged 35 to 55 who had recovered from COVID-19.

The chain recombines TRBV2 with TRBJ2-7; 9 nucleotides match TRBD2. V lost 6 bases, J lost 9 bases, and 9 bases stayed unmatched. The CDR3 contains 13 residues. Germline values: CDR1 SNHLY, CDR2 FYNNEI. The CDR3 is CASRASGNTGQYF. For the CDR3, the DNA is TGTGCCAGCAGAGCTAGCGGGAACACAGGGCAGTACTTC.

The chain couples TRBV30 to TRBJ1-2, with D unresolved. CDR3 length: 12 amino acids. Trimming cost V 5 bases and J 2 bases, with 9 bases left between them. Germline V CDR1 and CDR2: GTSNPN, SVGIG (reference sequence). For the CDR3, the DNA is TGTGCCTGGGATGATAGAAACTATGGCTACACCTTC. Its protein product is CAWDDRNYGYTF.

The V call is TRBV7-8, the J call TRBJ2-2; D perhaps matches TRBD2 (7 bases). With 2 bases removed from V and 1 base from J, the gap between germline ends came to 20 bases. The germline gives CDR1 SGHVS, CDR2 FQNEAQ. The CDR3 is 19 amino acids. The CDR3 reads CASSLKGRGRSWNTGELFF. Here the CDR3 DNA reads TGTGCCAGCAGCTTAAAAGGGCGGGGGCGGAGTTGGAACACCGGGGAGCTGTTTTTT. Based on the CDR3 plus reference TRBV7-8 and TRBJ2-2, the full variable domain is GAGVSQSPRYKVAKRGQDVALRCDPISGHVSLFWYQQALGQGPEFLTYFQNEAQLDKSGLPSDRFFAERPEGSVSTLKIQRTQQEDSAVYLCASSLKGRGRSWNTGELFFGEGSRLTVL.

The CDR3 loop reads CASSLAGNYGYTF. The CDR3 DNA reads as TGTGCCAGCAGCTTGGCAGGGAACTATGGCTACACCTTC. The chain links TRBV5-4 to TRBJ1-2; possible D gene TRBD1, 5 bases. V shed 0 bases and J shed 2 bases, with 5 bases lying between them. The germline gives CDR1 SGHNT, CDR2 YYREEE (reference sequence). The CDR3 runs to 13 residues.

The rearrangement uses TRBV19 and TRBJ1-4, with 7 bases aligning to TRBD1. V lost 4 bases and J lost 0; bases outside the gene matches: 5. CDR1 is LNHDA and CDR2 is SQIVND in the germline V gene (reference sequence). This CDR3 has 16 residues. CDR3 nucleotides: TGTGCCAGTAGTACCGGGACAGCAGCAACTAATGAAAAACTGTTTTTT. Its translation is CASSTGTAATNEKLFF.

CDR3 amino acids: CASSPPTGRTDTQYF. The CDR3 bases are TGTGCCAGCAGCCCACCGACAGGCCGCACAGATACGCAGTATTTT. This chain uses TRBV6-2 or TRBV6-3 with TRBJ2-3; maybe TRBD1 (6 bases). CDR3 length: 15 residues. Trimming took 6 bases from V and 1 from J, leaving 14 bases between them. In germline, CDR1 is MNHEY, CDR2 SVGEGT.

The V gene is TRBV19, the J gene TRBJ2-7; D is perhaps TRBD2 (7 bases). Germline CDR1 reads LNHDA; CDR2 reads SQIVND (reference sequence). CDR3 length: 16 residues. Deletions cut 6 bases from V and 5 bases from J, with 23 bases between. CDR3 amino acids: CASSVNLGGPGNEQYF. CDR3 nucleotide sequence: TGTGCCAGTAGCGTTAATCTCGGGGGGCCGGGGAACGAGCAGTACTTC.

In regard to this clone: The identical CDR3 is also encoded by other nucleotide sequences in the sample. This CDR3 reads CASSPSSYNSPLHF. CDR3 in DNA: TGTGCCAGCTCACCGAGCTCCTATAATTCACCCCTCCACTTT. This chain connects TRBV18 to TRBJ1-6; no firm D call. Trimming left V 3 bases short and J 0 bases short, with 3 bases between. This CDR3 comprises 14 residues. Per the germline V gene, CDR1 is KGHSH and CDR2 is LQKENI.

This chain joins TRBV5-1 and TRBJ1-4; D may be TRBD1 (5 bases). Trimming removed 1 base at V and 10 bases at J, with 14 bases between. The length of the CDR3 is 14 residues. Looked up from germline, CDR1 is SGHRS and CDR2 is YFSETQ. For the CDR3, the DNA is TGCGCCAGCAGCTTGTCGAGCATGGGGGGAAAACTGTTTTTT. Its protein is CASSLSSMGGKLFF.

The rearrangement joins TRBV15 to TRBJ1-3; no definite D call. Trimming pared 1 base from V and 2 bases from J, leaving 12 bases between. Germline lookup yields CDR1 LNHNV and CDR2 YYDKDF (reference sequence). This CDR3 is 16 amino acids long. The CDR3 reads CATSRAPRITGNTIYF. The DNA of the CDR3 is TGTGCCACCAGCAGAGCCCCTAGAATAACTGGAAACACCATATATTTT.

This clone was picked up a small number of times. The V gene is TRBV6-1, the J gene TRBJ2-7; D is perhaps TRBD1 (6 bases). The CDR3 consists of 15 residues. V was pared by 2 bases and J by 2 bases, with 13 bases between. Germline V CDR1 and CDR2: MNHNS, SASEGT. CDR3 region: CASSERGTGTYEQYF. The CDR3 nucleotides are TGTGCCAGCAGTGAAAGGGGGACGGGAACCTACGAGCAGTACTTC.

CDR3 residues: CAWSTRTAFMRSGANVLTF. For the CDR3, the DNA is TGTGCCTGGAGTACCCGGACAGCGTTTATGCGCTCTGGGGCCAACGTCCTGACTTTC. The V gene is TRBV30, the J gene TRBJ2-6; possible D gene TRBD1, 6 bases. The ends were cut back, 2 bases at V and 0 bases at J, with 20 bases in the middle. Germline values: CDR1 GTSNPN, CDR2 SVGIG (reference sequence). This CDR3 is 19 amino acids long.

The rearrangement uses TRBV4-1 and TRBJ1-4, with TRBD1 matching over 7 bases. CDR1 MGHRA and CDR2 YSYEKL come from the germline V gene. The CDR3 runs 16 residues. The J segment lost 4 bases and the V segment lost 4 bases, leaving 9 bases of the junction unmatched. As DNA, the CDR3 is TGCGCCAGCAGCCGGTTCAACAGGGGACTTAATGAAAAACTGTTTTTT. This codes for CASSRFNRGLNEKLFF.

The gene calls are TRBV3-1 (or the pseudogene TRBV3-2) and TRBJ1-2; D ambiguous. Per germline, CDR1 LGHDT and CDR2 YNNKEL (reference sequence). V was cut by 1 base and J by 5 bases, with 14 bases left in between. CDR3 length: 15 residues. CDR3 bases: TGTGCCAGCAGCCAAGGACGCAGCCCGGGGTATGGCTACACCTTC. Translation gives CASSQGRSPGYGYTF.

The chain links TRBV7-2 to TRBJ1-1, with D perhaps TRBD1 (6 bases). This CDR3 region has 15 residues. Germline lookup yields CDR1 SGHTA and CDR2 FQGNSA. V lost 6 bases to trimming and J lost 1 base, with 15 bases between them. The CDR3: CASREAGTSNTEAFF. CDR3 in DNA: TGTGCCAGCAGAGAAGCCGGGACATCGAACACTGAAGCTTTCTTT.

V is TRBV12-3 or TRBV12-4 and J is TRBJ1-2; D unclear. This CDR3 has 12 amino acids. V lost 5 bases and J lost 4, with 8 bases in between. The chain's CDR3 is CASSETSYGYTF. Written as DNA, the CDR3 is TGTGCCAGCAGTGAGACAAGCTATGGCTACACCTTC.

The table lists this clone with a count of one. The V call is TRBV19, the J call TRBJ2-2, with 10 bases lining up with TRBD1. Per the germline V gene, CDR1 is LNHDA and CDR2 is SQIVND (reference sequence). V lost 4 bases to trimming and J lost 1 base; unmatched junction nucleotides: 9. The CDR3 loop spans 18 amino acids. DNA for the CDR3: TGTGCCAGTAGTAGGCGACAGGGGGCCCTAATGAACACCGGGGAGCTGTTTTTT. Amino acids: CASSRRQGALMNTGELFF.

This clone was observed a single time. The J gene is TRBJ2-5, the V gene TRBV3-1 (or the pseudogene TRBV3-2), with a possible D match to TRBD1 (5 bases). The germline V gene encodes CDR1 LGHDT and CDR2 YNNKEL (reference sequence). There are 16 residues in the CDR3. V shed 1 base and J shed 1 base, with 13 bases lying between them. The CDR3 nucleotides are TGTGCCAGCAGCCAAGTGGGTGGCAGGGCCCAAGAGACCCAGTACTTC. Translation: CASSQVGGRAQETQYF.

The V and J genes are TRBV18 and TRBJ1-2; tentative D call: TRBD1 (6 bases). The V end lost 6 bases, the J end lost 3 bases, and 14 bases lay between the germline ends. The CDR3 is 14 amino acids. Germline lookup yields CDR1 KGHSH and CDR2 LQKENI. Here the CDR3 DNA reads TGTGCCAGCTCGACCCTAGGGGGAGACTATGGCTACACCTTC. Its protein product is CASSTLGGDYGYTF.

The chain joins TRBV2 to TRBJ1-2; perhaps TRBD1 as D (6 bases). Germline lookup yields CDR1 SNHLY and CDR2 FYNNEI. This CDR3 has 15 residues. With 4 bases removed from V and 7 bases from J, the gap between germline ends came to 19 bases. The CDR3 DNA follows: TGTGCCAGCAGTGGTGTAACAGGGAGCTACTCTGGCTACACCTTC. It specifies CASSGVTGSYSGYTF. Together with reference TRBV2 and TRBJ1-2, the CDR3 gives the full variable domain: EPEVTQTPSHQVTQMGQEVILRCVPISNHLYFYWYRQILGQKVEFLVSFYNNEISEKSEIFDDQFSVERPDGSNFTLKIRSTKLEDSAMYFCASSGVTGSYSGYTFGSGTRLTVV.

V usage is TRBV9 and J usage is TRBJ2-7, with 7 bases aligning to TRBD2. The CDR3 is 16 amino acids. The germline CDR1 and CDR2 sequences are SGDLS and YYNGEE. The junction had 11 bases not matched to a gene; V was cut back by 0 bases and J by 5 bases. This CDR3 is CASSVAGGGPGDEQYF. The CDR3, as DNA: TGTGCCAGCAGCGTAGCTGGGGGAGGGCCTGGCGACGAGCAGTACTTC.